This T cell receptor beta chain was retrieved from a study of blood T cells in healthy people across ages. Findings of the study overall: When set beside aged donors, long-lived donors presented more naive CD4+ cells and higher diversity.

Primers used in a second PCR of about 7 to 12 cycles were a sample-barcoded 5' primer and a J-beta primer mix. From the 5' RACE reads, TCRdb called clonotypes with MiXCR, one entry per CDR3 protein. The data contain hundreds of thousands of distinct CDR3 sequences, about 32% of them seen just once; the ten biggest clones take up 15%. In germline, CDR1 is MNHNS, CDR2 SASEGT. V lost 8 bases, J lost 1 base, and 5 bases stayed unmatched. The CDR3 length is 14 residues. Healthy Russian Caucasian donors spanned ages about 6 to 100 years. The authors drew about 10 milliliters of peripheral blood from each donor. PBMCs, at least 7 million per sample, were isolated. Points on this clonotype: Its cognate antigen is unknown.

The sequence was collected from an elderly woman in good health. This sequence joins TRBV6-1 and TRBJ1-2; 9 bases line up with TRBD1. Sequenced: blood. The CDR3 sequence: CASSRDRVNYGYTF. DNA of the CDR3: TGTGCCAGCTCCCGGGACAGGGTTAACTATGGCTACACCTTC.